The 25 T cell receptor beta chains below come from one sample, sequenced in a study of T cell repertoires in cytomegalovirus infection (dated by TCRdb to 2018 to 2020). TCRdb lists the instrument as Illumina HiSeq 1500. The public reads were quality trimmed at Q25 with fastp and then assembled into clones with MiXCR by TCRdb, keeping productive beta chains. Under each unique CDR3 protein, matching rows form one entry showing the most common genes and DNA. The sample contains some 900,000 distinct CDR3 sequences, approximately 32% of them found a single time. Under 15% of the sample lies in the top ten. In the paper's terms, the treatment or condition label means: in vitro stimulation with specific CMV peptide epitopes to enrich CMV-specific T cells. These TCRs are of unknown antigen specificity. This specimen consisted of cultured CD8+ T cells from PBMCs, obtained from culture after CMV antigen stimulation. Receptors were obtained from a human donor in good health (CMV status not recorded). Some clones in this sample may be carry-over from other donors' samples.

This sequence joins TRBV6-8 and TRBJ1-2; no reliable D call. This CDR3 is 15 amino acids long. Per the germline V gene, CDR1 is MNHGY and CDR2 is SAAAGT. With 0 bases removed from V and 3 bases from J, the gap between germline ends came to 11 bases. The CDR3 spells CASSYSTGAYYGYTF. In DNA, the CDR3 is TGTGCCAGCAGTTACTCGACGGGAGCTTACTATGGCTACACCTTC.

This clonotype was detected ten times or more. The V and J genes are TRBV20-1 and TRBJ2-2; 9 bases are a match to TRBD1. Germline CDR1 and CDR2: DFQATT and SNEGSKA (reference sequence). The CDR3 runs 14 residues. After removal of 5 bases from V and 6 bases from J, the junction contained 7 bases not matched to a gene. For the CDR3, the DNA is TGCAGTGCTGATACAGGGGGCACGGCCGGGGAGCTGTTTTTT. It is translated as CSADTGGTAGELFF.

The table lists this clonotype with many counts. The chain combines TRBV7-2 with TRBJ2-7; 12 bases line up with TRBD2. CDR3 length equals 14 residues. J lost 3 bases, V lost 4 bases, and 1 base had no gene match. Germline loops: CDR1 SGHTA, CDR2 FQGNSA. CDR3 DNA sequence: TGTGCCAGCAGCTGGACTAGCGGGGACTACGAGCAGTACTTC. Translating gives CASSWTSGDYEQYF.

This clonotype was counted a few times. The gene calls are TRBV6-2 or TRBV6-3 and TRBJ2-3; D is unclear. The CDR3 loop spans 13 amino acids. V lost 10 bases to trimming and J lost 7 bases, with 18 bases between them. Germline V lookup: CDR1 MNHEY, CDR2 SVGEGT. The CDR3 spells CATTRDLFHTQYF. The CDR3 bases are TGTGCCACCACAAGGGATCTATTCCATACGCAGTATTTT.

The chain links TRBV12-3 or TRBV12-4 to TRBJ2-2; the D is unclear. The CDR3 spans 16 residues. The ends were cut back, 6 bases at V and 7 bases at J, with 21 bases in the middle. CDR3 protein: CASSPGQELEFGELFF. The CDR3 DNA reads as TGTGCCAGCAGCCCGGGCCAAGAACTTGAGTTCGGGGAGCTGTTTTTT.

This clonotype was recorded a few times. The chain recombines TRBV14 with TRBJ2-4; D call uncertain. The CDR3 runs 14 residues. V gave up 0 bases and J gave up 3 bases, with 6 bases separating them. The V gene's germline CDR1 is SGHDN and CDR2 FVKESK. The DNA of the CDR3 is TGTGCCAGCAGCCAAGATCTTAGCAAAAACATTCAGTACTTC. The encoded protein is CASSQDLSKNIQYF. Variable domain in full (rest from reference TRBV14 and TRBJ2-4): EAGVTQFPSHSVIEKGQTVTLRCDPISGHDNLYWYRRVMGKEIKFLLHFVKESKQDESGMPNNRFLAERTGGTYSTLKVQPAELEDSGVYFCASSQDLSKNIQYFGAGTRLSVL.

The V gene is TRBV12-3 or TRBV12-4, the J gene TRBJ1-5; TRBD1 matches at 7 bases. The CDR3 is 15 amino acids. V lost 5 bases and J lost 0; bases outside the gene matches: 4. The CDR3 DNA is TGTGCCAGCAGTGCCGGGACAGTTAGCAATCAGCCCCAGCATTTT. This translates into CASSAGTVSNQPQHF.

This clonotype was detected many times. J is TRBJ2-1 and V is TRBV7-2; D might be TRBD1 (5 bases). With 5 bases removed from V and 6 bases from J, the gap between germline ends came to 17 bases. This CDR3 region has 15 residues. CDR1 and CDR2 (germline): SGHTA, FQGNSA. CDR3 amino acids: CASSPSPLQGNEQFF. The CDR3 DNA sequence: TGTGCCAGCAGCCCCAGCCCACTCCAGGGCAATGAGCAGTTCTTC.

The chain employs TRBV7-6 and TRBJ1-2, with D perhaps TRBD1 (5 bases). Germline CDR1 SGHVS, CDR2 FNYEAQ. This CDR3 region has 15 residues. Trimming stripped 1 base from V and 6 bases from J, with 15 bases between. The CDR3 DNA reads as TGTGCCAGCAGCTTAGTAACGGGGCGGGAAGATGGCTACACCTTC. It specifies CASSLVTGREDGYTF.

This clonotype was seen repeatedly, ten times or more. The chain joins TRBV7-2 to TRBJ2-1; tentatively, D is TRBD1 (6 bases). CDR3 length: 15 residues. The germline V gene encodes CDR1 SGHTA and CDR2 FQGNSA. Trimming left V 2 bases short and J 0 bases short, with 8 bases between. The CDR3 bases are TGTGCCAGCAGCTTAAGGGGGAGCTCCTACAATGAGCAGTTCTTC. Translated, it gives CASSLRGSSYNEQFF.

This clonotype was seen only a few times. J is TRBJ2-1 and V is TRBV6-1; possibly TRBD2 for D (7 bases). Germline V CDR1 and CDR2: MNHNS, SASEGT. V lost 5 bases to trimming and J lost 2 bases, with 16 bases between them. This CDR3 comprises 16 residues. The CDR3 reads CASSPTGSGTYNEQFF. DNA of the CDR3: TGTGCCAGCAGTCCTACAGGGAGCGGGACCTACAATGAGCAGTTCTTC.

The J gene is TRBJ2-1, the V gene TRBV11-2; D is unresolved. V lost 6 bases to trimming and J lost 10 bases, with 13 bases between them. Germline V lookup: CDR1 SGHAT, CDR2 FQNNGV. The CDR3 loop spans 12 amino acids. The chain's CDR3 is CASRRGVWEQFF. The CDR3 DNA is TGTGCCAGCAGACGCGGAGTTTGGGAGCAGTTCTTC.

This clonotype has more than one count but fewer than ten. The CDR3 DNA sequence: TGTGCCAGCAGGGGATTCACAGCGAACACCGGGGAGCTGTTTTTT. Encoded protein: CASRGFTANTGELFF. The J gene is TRBJ2-2, the V gene TRBV2; D is uncertain. V was clipped by 6 bases and J by 0 bases, with 11 bases between them. The CDR3 runs to 15 residues. Germline V lookup: CDR1 SNHLY, CDR2 FYNNEI.

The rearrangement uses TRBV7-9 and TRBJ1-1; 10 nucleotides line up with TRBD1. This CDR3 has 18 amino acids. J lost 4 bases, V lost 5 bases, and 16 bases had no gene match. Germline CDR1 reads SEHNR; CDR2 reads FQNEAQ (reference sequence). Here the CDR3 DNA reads TGTGCCAGCAGCCCGACCCCGGGGGGACAGGGGCTATTCACTGAAGCTTTCTTT. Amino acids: CASSPTPGGQGLFTEAFF.

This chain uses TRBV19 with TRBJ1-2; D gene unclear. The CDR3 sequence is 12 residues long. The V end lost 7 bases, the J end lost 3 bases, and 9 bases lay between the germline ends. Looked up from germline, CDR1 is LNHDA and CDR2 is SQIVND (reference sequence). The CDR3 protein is CASTGNHYGYTF. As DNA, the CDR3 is TGTGCCAGTACGGGCAACCACTATGGCTACACCTTC.

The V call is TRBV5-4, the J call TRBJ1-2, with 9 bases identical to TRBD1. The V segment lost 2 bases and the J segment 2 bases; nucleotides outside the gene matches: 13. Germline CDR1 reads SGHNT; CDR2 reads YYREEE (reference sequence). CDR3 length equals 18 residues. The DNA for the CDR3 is TGTGCCAGCAGCTTTCCGATGGGCCGCGGACAGGGGAACTATGGCTACACCTTC. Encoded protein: CASSFPMGRGQGNYGYTF.

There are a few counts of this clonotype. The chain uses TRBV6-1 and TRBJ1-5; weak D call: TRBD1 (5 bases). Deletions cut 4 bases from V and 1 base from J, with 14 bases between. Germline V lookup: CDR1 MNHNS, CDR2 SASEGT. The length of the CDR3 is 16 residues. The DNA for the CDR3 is TGTGCCAGCAGTGTCCTAGTGACAGCCAGCAATCAGCCCCAGCATTTT. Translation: CASSVLVTASNQPQHF.

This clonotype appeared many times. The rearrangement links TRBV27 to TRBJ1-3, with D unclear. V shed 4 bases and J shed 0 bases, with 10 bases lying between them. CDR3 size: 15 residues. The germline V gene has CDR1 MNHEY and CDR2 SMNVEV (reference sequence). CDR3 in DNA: TGTGCCAGCAGTTCCGACGGTAGCTCTGGAAACACCATATATTTT. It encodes CASSSDGSSGNTIYF.

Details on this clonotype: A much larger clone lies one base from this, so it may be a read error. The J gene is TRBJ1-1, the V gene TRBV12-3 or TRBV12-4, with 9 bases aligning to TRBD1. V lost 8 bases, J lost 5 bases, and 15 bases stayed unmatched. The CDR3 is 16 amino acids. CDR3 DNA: TGTGCCAGCGGTATAGGACAGGGGCAGTCGTTAACTGAAGCTTTCTTT. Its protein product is CASGIGQGQSLTEAFF.

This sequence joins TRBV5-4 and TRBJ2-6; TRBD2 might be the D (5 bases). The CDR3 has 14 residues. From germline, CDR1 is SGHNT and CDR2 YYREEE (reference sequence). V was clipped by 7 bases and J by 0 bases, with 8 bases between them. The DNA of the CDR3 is TGTGCCAGCTTAGGGAGCTCTGGGGCCAACGTCCTGACTTTC. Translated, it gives CASLGSSGANVLTF.

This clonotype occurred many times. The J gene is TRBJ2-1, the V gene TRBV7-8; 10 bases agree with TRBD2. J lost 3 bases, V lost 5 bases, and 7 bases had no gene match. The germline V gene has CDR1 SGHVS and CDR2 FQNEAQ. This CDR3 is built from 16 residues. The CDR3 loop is CASSPPGLANYNEQFF. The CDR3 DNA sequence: TGTGCCAGCAGCCCGCCGGGACTAGCGAACTACAATGAGCAGTTCTTC.

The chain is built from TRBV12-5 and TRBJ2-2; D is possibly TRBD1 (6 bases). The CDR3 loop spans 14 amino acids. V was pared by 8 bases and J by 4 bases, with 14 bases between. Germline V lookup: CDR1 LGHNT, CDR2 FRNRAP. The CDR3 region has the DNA TGTGCTAGTTACAGGGAAGAGGCCACCGGGGAGCTGTTTTTT. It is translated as CASYREEATGELFF.

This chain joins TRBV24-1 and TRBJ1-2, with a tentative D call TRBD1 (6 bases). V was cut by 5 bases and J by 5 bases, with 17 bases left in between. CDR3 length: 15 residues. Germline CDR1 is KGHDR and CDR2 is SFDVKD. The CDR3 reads CATSAGGESRYGYTF. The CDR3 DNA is TGTGCCACCAGTGCTGGGGGCGAGTCTCGTTATGGCTACACCTTC.

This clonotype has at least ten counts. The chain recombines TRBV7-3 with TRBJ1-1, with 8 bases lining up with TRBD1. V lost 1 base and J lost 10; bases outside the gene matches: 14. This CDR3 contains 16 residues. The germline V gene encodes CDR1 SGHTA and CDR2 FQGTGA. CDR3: CASSLIRQGKSFGAFF. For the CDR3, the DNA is TGTGCCAGCAGCTTAATAAGACAGGGGAAATCTTTCGGAGCTTTCTTT.

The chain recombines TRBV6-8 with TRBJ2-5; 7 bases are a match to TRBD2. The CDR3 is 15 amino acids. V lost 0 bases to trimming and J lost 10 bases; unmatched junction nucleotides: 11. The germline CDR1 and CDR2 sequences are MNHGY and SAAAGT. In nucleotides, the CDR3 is TGTGCCAGCAGTTACTCCGTGGGGGGGAACCGGGACCAGTACTTC. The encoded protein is CASSYSVGGNRDQYF.